The sequence of this TCR beta chain was determined in a study of blood T cell repertoires in COVID-19. Sequencing was performed with immunoSEQ multiplex PCR; in TCRdb, only in-frame clones are kept and a portion is missing. In the table there are 200,000 to 250,000 clones, 79% of which are singletons. The CDR3 length is 11 residues. The V gene's germline CDR1 is DFQATT and CDR2 SNEGSKA (reference sequence). Trimming took 7 bases from V and 0 from J, leaving 6 bases between them. The rearrangement joins TRBV20-1 to TRBJ1-1; D not resolved. The receptor was isolated from a middle-aged woman with active or convalescent COVID-19. Source material: peripheral blood. The CDR3 reads CSGSLNTEAFF. CDR3 in DNA: TGCAGTGGTTCCTTGAACACTGAAGCTTTCTTT.